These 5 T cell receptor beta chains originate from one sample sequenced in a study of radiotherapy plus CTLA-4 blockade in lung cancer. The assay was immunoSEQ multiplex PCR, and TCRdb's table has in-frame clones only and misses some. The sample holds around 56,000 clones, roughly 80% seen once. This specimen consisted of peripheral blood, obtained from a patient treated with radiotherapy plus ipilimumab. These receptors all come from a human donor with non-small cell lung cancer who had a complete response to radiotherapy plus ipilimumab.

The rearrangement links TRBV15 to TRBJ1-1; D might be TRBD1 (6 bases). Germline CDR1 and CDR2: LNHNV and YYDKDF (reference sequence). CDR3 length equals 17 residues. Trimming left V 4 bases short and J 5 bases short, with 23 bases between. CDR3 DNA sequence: TGTGCCACCAGCACCCGAGGGTTTAAGGGGGGGATAACTGAAGCTTTCTTT. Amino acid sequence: CATSTRGFKGGITEAFF.

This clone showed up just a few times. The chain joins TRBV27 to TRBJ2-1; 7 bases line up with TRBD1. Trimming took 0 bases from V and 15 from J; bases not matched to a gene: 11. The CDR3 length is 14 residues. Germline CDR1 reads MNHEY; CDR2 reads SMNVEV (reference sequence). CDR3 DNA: TGTGCCAGCAGTTTATCTCTTAAGGGGGCGGACTGGTTCTTC. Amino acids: CASSLSLKGADWFF.

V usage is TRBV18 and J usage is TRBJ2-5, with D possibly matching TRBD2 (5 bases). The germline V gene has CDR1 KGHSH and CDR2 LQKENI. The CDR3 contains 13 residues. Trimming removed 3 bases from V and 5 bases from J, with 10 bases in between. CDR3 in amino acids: CASSPLAAETQYF. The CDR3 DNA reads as TGTGCCAGCTCACCCCTAGCAGCGGAGACCCAGTACTTC.

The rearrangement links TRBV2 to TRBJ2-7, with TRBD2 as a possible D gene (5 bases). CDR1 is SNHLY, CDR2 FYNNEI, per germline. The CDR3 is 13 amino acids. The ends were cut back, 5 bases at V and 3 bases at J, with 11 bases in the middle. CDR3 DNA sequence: TGTGCCAGCAGTAGGTTGACTAACTACGAGCAGTACGTC. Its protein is CASSRLTNYEQYV.

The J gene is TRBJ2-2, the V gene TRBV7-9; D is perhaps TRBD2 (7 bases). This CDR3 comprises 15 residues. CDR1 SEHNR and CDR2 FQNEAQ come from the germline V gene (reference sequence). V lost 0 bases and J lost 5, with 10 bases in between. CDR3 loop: CASSLAGGPTGELFF. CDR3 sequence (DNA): TGTGCCAGCAGCTTAGCGGGGGGGCCAACCGGGGAGCTGTTTTTT.